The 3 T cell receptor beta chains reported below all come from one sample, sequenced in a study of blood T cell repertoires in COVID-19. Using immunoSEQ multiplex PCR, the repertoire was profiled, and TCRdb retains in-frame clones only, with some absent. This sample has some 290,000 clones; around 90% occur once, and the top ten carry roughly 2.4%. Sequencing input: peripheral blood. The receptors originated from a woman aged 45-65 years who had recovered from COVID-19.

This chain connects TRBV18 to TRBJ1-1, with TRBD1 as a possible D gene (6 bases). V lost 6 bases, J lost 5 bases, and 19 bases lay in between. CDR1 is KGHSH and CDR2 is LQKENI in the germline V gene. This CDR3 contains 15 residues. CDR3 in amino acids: CASSLVGAGGTEAFF. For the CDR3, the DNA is TGTGCCAGCTCCCTCGTGGGGGCGGGGGGAACTGAAGCTTTCTTT.

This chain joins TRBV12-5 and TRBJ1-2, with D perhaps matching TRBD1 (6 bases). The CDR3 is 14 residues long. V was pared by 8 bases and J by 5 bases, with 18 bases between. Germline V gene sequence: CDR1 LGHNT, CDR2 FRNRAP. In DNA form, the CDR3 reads TGTGCTAGTCAGGGGCCGGGTGGGGGATATGGCTACACCTTC. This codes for CASQGPGGGYGYTF.

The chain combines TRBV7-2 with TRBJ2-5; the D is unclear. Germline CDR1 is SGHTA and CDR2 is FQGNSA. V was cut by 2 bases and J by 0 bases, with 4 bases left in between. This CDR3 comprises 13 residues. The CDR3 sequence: CASSLYYQETQYF. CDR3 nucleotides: TGTGCCAGCAGCTTATATTACCAAGAGACCCAGTACTTC. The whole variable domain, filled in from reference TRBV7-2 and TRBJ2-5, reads GAGVSQSPSNKVTEKGKDVELRCDPISGHTALYWYRQSLGQGLEFLIYFQGNSAPDKSGLPSDRFSAERTGGSVSTLTIQRTQQEDSAVYLCASSLYYQETQYFGPGTRLLVL.